The TCR beta chain described here comes from a study of identical twins. V lost 5 bases, J lost 8 bases, and 8 bases lay in between. CDR1 and CDR2 from the germline V gene are KGHDR and SFDVKD. CDR3 length: 12 amino acids. Study-level results: Low generation probability was overrepresented in out-of-frame alpha sequences shared by twins.

MiXCR, applied by TCRdb to the 5' RACE reads, yields one record per CDR3 protein. Counted here are 200,000 to 300,000 distinct CDR3 sequences, roughly a tenth occurring once; the ten biggest clones make up 9% to 10%. Note on this clonotype: Its specificity is unknown.

The source material was memory T cells sorted from blood. V is TRBV24-1 and J is TRBJ1-4; D gene uncertain. The sequence was obtained from a man aged 50 to 59 in good health. The CDR3 is CATSARGEKLFF. The CDR3 DNA is TGTGCCACCAGTGCCCGGGGAGAAAAACTGTTTTTT.